This T cell receptor (beta chain) was retrieved from a study of blood T cell repertoires in COVID-19. Assay: immunoSEQ multiplex PCR; the TCRdb copy retains only in-frame clones and omits some. The sample lists over 300,000 clones, around nine tenths seen once, with 4.5% to 7% in the top ten. The CDR3 consists of 15 residues. V trimming: 4 bases; J trimming: 11 bases; junction bases outside the gene matches: 12. CDR1 and CDR2 from the germline V gene are MGHRA and YSYEKL. This TCR came from a woman in her twenties or thirties who had recovered from COVID-19. What was sequenced was PBMCs or T cells enriched from blood (not recorded which). This rearrangement joins TRBV4-1 to TRBJ1-5; TRBD1 matches at 9 bases. The CDR3 DNA sequence: TGCGCCAGCAGCCCCAGGACAGGGGAAGGTATGGCCCAGCATTTT. It specifies CASSPRTGEGMAQHF.